Listed here are 26 T cell receptor beta chains from one sample, sequenced in a study of cytomegalovirus exposure and HLA in healthy donors (dated by TCRdb to the late 2010s). Library preparation was by the immunoSEQ multiplex PCR assay. For the multiplex PCR, a mixture combining 60 forward primers for TCR Vbeta segments and 13 reverse primers for TCR Jbeta segments was used. TCRdb mirrors the immuneACCESS table, restricted to in-frame sequences. Some clones are absent from its copies; in checked studies, under half trace to an unresolved V gene, and the reason for the others is unknown. This sample is represented by under 150,000 clones; roughly four fifths of them were singletons. The ten top clones hold under 7% of the sample. Sequencing was performed on PBMCs. The source is a middle-aged woman in good health and CMV-seropositive.

The chain uses TRBV10-1 and TRBJ1-1, with 7 nucleotides matching TRBD1. Germline lookup yields CDR1 WNHNN and CDR2 SYGVQD (reference sequence). J lost 5 bases, V lost 6 bases, and 6 bases had no gene match. The CDR3 totals 13 residues. The CDR3 reads CASSGQAETEAFF. The CDR3 coding sequence is TGCGCCAGCAGCGGACAGGCGGAGACTGAAGCTTTCTTT.

The chain has TRBV27 and TRBJ2-2, with 9 positions matching TRBD1. This CDR3 comprises 16 residues. Unmatched junction bases numbered 8, after V lost 5 bases and J lost 4 bases. Germline V CDR1 and CDR2: MNHEY, SMNVEV (reference sequence). Here the CDR3 reads CASSPYRGLVTGELFF. As DNA, the CDR3 is TGTGCCAGCAGTCCGTACAGGGGGCTTGTCACCGGGGAGCTGTTTTTT.

The V call is TRBV19, the J call TRBJ1-1, with 8 bases matching TRBD1. J was trimmed by 5 bases and V by 5 bases; bases with no gene match: 4. Germline CDR1 is LNHDA and CDR2 is SQIVND (reference sequence). This CDR3 region has 13 residues. Here the CDR3 reads CASSGQGWTEAFF. DNA of the CDR3: TGTGCCAGTAGTGGACAGGGTTGGACTGAAGCTTTCTTT.

The chain couples TRBV5-4 to TRBJ1-3, with 9 bases lining up with TRBD1. The V gene's germline CDR1 is SGHNT and CDR2 YYREEE (reference sequence). This CDR3 has 17 residues. V dropped 3 bases and J dropped 0; count of bases not matched to a gene: 7. As DNA, the CDR3 is TGTGCCAGCAGCTCCAAAGGGACAGGGCTCTCTGGAAACACCATATATTTT. It yields the protein CASSSKGTGLSGNTIYF. The whole variable domain, remainder taken from reference TRBV5-4 and TRBJ1-3, is ETGVTQSPTHLIKTRGQQVTLRCSSQSGHNTVSWYQQALGQGPQFIFQYYREEENGRGNFPPRFSGLQFPNYSSELNVNALELDDSALYLCASSSKGTGLSGNTIYFGEGSWLTVV.

This clone came up a few times. The genes are TRBV5-6 and TRBJ1-1, with D maybe TRBD1 (5 bases). Trimming took off 4 bases at V and 1 base at J, with 8 bases between the two ends. The CDR3 consists of 13 residues. Germline CDR1 is SGHDT and CDR2 is YYEEEE. DNA for the CDR3: TGTGCCAGCAGCGTGACAGAGAACACTGAAGCTTTCTTT. Its translation: CASSVTENTEAFF.

The rearrangement joins TRBV19 to TRBJ2-1; 10 nucleotides align to TRBD2. Germline lookup yields CDR1 LNHDA and CDR2 SQIVND (reference sequence). This CDR3 has 13 residues. Germline trimming cut 6 bases from V and 8 bases from J; bases unmatched to any gene: 4. The CDR3, as DNA: TGTGCCAGTAGGGCTAGCGGGAGAGATGAGCAGTTCTTC. Translating gives CASRASGRDEQFF. Full variable domain (outside the CDR3, taken from reference TRBV19 and TRBJ2-1): DGGITQSPKYLFRKEGQNVTLSCEQNLNHDAMYWYRQDPGQGLRLIYYSQIVNDFQKGDIAEGYSVSREKKESFPLTVTSAQKNPTAFYLCASRASGRDEQFFGPGTRLTVL.

The CDR3 sequence: CASTPLASGEGEQFF. DNA for the CDR3: TGTGCCAGCACACCTTTGGCTAGCGGAGAGGGAGAGCAGTTCTTC. The rearrangement links TRBV6-6 to TRBJ2-1; 7 nucleotides align to TRBD2. CDR3 length equals 15 residues. With V trimmed by 7 bases and J by 10 bases, 16 bases remained unmatched. Germline V CDR1 and CDR2: MNHNY, SVGAGI (reference sequence).

The chain employs TRBV6-1 and TRBJ1-2, with 10 bases that match TRBD1. The CDR3 contains 15 residues. V lost 2 bases and J lost 3; bases outside the gene matches: 3. The V gene's germline CDR1 is MNHNS and CDR2 SASEGT. CDR3 in amino acids: CASSEPGQGYYGYTF. The CDR3, as DNA: TGTGCCAGCAGTGAACCGGGACAGGGGTACTATGGCTACACCTTC.

The chain combines TRBV7-9 with TRBJ1-1, with 8 bases matching TRBD1. The CDR3 is 14 amino acids. From germline, CDR1 is SEHNR and CDR2 FQNEAQ (reference sequence). V was clipped by 8 bases and J by 4 bases; unmatched bases: 9. The CDR3: CASGQGAGVTEAFF. CDR3 sequence (DNA): TGTGCCAGCGGGCAGGGGGCGGGGGTCACTGAAGCTTTCTTT.

The genes are TRBV4-1 and TRBJ2-4; TRBD2 matches at 12 bases. The CDR3 runs to 21 residues. CDR1 is MGHRA, CDR2 YSYEKL, per germline. The V and J ends lost 0 bases and 0 bases, in that order; junction bases with no gene match: 12. The chain's CDR3 is CASSQERSLAGGFIAKNIQYF. CDR3 nucleotides: TGCGCCAGCAGCCAAGAAAGGTCCCTAGCGGGGGGGTTCATAGCCAAAAACATTCAGTACTTC.

This clone showed up just a few times. The J gene is TRBJ2-2, the V gene TRBV9; D gene unclear. The CDR3 has 15 residues. V lost 4 bases and J lost 0, with 10 bases in between. CDR1 and CDR2 from the germline V gene are SGDLS and YYNGEE. The DNA of the CDR3 is TGTGCCAGCAGCCCTTGGCAAACGAACACCGGGGAGCTGTTTTTT. As protein: CASSPWQTNTGELFF.

In this sample, this clone turned up a few times. The V gene is TRBV7-6, the J gene TRBJ2-2; possible D gene TRBD2, 5 bases. Germline CDR1 SGHVS, CDR2 FNYEAQ. This CDR3 spans 16 amino acids. The V gene lost 2 bases and the J gene lost 4 bases, with 14 bases spanning the gap. CDR3 nucleotide sequence: TGTGCCAGCAGCTTATCTTCCCGGAGCGGCACCGGGGAGCTGTTTTTT. Protein: CASSLSSRSGTGELFF.

CDR3 loop: CASSKTSGSNQPQHF. The CDR3 nucleotides read TGTGCCAGCAGCAAGACCTCAGGTAGCAATCAGCCCCAGCATTTT. The chain carries TRBV5-8 and TRBJ1-5; D is ambiguous. CDR3 length equals 15 residues. Trimming cost V 4 bases and J 0 bases, with 11 bases left between them. CDR1 is SGHTS and CDR2 is YDEGEE in the germline V gene.

The chain recombines TRBV4-1 with TRBJ2-1; D is uncertain. With 0 bases removed from V and 4 bases from J, the gap between germline ends came to 10 bases. In germline, CDR1 is MGHRA, CDR2 YSYEKL. The CDR3 loop spans 15 amino acids. The CDR3 is CASSQDVSFYNEQFF. The CDR3 nucleotides read TGCGCCAGCAGCCAAGATGTTTCTTTTTACAATGAGCAGTTCTTC.

The V and J genes are TRBV2 and TRBJ2-3, with 11 bases that match TRBD1. CDR1 SNHLY and CDR2 FYNNEI come from the germline V gene. The CDR3 contains 16 residues. V was pared by 5 bases and J by 3 bases, with 7 bases of the junction left unmatched. The CDR3 loop reads CASSPLDRGRTDTQYF. The CDR3 DNA is TGTGCCAGCAGTCCGTTGGACAGGGGGCGAACAGATACGCAGTATTTT.

The V gene is TRBV5-1, the J gene TRBJ2-4, with D unclear. The CDR3 spans 14 residues. Germline V gives CDR1 SGHRS, CDR2 YFSETQ. V shed 0 bases and J shed 0 bases, with 4 bases lying between them. CDR3 coding DNA: TGCGCCAGCAGCTTGGATCTAGCCAAAAACATTCAGTACTTC. Protein sequence: CASSLDLAKNIQYF.

The V gene is TRBV5-1, the J gene TRBJ1-1; D not certain. CDR1 SGHRS and CDR2 YFSETQ come from the germline V gene. The CDR3 extends over 14 amino acids. Trimming pared 0 bases from V and 4 bases from J, leaving 10 bases between. This CDR3 is CASSLADGGTEAFF. CDR3 in DNA: TGCGCCAGCAGCTTGGCCGACGGAGGCACTGAAGCTTTCTTT.

V is TRBV11-2 and J is TRBJ2-1; TRBD2 aligns across 14 bases. The germline V gene encodes CDR1 SGHAT and CDR2 FQNNGV. This CDR3 contains 18 residues. V gave up 5 bases and J gave up 5 bases; unmatched junction bases: 11. Here the CDR3 reads CASSGGVGLAGAHNEQFF. The CDR3 DNA is TGTGCCAGCAGCGGGGGGGTGGGACTAGCGGGGGCCCACAATGAGCAGTTCTTC.

The chain has TRBV30 and TRBJ2-7; the match to TRBD1 covers 11 bases. CDR3 size: 15 residues. Germline V gene lookup returns CDR1 GTSNPN and CDR2 SVGIG (reference sequence). Germline trimming cut 2 bases from V and 6 bases from J; bases unmatched to any gene: 9. CDR3 sequence reads: CAWSQNGQGAGEQYF. CDR3 nucleotide sequence: TGTGCCTGGAGTCAAAACGGACAGGGGGCGGGCGAGCAGTACTTC.

The chain is built from TRBV9 and TRBJ2-7, with 9 bases that match TRBD1. Trimming cost V 4 bases and J 5 bases; bases outside gene matches: 7. CDR1 SGDLS and CDR2 YYNGEE come from the germline V gene. CDR3 length: 14 amino acids. In DNA form, the CDR3 reads TGTGCCAGCAGCCCCCCGGGACAGGGTGACGAGCAGTACTTC. This encodes CASSPPGQGDEQYF.

The chain uses TRBV13 and TRBJ2-3; D is ambiguous. Trimming left V 4 bases short and J 4 bases short, with 18 bases between. The CDR3 extends over 16 amino acids. Germline V gene sequence: CDR1 PRHDT, CDR2 FYEKMQ (reference sequence). As DNA, the CDR3 is TGTGCCAGCAGCTCCCGAATTGGAAGCGAAGCAGATACGCAGTATTTT. This gives the protein CASSSRIGSEADTQYF.

DNA for the CDR3: TGTGCCAGCAGCTTAATAGCGGGAGGGCCAAACGAGCAGTACTTC. Its protein is CASSLIAGGPNEQYF. This chain connects TRBV7-8 to TRBJ2-7; 11 nucleotides match TRBD2. Germline V CDR1 and CDR2: SGHVS, FQNEAQ. The CDR3 totals 15 residues. V shed 2 bases, J shed 5 bases, and the junction held 5 bases outside the gene matches.

The chain joins TRBV30 to TRBJ1-2; D gene uncertain. This CDR3 comprises 11 residues. V lost 4 bases and J 7 bases, leaving 10 bases between the germline ends. Germline values: CDR1 GTSNPN, CDR2 SVGIG (reference sequence). The CDR3: CAWTGSGGYTF. The CDR3, as DNA: TGTGCCTGGACCGGGAGCGGTGGCTACACCTTC.

V usage is TRBV11-3 and J usage is TRBJ2-1; tentative D call: TRBD2 (5 bases). CDR1 is SGHNT, CDR2 YENEEA, per germline. V was cut by 5 bases and J by 2 bases, with 19 bases left in between. This CDR3 has 17 amino acids. In nucleotides, the CDR3 is TGTGCCAGCAGCCCAACCCCCCACGGGGAGACCTACAATGAGCAGTTCTTC. Its protein is CASSPTPHGETYNEQFF.

V is TRBV5-6 and J is TRBJ1-1; possibly TRBD1 for D (5 bases). CDR1 and CDR2 (germline): SGHDT, YYEEEE. CDR3 size: 13 residues. Trimming cost V 2 bases and J 3 bases, with 8 bases left between them. CDR3 in DNA: TGTGCCAGCAGCTTAGGAGGGGACACTGAAGCTTTCTTT. It is translated as CASSLGGDTEAFF.

The CDR3 is CASSMVSGGRPEAFF. As DNA, the CDR3 is TGTGCCAGTAGTATGGTCTCTGGAGGCAGACCTGAAGCTTTCTTT. The V and J genes are TRBV19 and TRBJ1-1; D remains unclear. The V end lost 3 bases, the J end lost 6 bases, and 17 bases lay between the germline ends. The CDR3 runs 15 residues. Germline V gene sequence: CDR1 LNHDA, CDR2 SQIVND (reference sequence). Supplemented by reference TRBV19 and TRBJ1-1, the full variable domain reads DGGITQSPKYLFRKEGQNVTLSCEQNLNHDAMYWYRQDPGQGLRLIYYSQIVNDFQKGDIAEGYSVSREKKESFPLTVTSAQKNPTAFYLCASSMVSGGRPEAFFGQGTRLTVV.